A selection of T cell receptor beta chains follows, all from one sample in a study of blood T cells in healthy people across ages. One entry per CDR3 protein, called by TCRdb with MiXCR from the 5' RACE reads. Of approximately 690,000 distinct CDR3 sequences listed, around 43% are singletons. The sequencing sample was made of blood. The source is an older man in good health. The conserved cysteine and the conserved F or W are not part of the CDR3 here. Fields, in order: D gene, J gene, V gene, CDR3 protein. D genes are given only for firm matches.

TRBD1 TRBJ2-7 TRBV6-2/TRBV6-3 ASSYSLHRGYNEQY
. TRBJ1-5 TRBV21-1 AGSKVPGRYSNQPQH
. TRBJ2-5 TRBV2 ASSDNRGSQETQY
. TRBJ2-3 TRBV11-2 ASSLGDRTDTQY
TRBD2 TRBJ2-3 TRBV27 ASSRLAGGPGTDTQY
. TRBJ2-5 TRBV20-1 SGVVDTQETQY
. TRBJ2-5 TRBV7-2 ASSFGTTGETQY
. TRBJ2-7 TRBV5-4 ASSLGLDYEQY
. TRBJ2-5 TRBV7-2 ASGLGQGGPEKETQY
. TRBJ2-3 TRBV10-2 ASNTDTQY
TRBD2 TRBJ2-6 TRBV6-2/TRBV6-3 ASREGLLLSGANVLT
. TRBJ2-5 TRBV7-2 ASSLRPQETQY
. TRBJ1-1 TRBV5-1 ASSLGGTATEAF
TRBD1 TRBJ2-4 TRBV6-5 ASSLGGVRNIQY
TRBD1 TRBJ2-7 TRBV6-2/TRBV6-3 ASSNSLGTGFNYEQY
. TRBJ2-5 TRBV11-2 ASSYSAPGETQY
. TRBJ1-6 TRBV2 ASSEVTAQGNSPLH
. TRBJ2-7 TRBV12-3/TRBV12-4 ASSFSIYEQY
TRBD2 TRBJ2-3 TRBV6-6 ASLSLAASTDTQY
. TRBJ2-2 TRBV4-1 VSTDVPGGTNTGELF
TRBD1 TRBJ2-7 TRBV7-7 ASSPRQGANYEQY
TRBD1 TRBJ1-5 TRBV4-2 ASSLQGSNQPQH
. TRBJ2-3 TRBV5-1 ASSVRQGTDTQY
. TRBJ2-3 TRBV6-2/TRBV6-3 ASSWVGEDTQY
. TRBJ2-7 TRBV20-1 SAFTGSIHEQY
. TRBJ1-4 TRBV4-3 ASSHDRTNEKLF
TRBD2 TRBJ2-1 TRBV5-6 ASSLVTAGGFNEQF
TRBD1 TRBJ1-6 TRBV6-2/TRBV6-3 ASRPSTGGKNSPLH
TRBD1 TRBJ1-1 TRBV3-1 ASSQLGTGNTEAF
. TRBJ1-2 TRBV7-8 ASSLRDGPWGTYGYT
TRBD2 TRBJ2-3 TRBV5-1 ASMRGGSGTDTQY
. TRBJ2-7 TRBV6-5 AIGRGQFYEQY
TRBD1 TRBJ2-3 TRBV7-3 ASSYDRGHGADTQY
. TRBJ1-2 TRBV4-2 ASSQPDGANYGYT
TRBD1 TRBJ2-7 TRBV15 ATSRNRGSDEQY
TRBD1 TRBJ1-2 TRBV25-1 ASTQDRANGYT
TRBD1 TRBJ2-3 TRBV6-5 ASRSDRGNTQY
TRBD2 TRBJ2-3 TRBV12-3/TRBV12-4 ASNWRGGARAQY
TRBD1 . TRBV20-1 SARSVGAGTGIREQY
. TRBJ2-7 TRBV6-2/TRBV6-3 ASSHGHVSSYEQY
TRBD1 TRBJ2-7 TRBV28 ASSLKQGAQGEQY
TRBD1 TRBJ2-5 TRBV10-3 AISGQGISETQY
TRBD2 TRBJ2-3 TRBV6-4 ASSDSMLAGGRNTQY
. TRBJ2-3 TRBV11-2 ASSLSLNTDTQY
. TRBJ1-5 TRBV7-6 ASSLQGSQPQH
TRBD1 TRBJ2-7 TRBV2 ASSTGTGLYEQY
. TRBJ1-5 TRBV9 ASSALENQPQH